The source of this T cell receptor (beta chain) is a study of CD8+CD57+ T cells in acquired aplastic anemia. The wider study: Mean yield of DNA from sorted CD4+ and CD8+ cells was approximately 3 ug. Study results and caveats: Roughly 30 was the count of CD8+ CDR3 sequences that patients shared with controls. A significant difference in CD8+ Simpson's diversity between patients and controls was not found.

The V end lost 3 bases, the J end lost 10 bases, and 24 bases lay between the germline ends. Looked up from germline, CDR1 is SGHVS and CDR2 is FQNEAQ. CDR3 length: 16 residues. The sample holds a few counts of this clonotype. The target antigen is unknown. Patients sequenced had flow cytometry evidence of CD8+CD57+ cell expansion. Genomic DNA, the template, was used for profiling of the TCR beta VDJ and CDR3. MiXCR, run by TCRdb on the reads, gives a single entry per CDR3 protein. The sample consists of approximately 250,000 distinct CDR3 sequences, 82% of them appearing once. V is TRBV7-8 and J is TRBJ1-2; TRBD1 is a possible D gene (6 bases). This sequence was found in a human donor with aplastic anemia. The sequenced sample consisted of sorted CD4+, CD8+, or CD8+CD57+ T cells (not recorded which) from PBMCs. CDR3 loop: CASSLAGGPHTQDYTF. CDR3 in DNA: TGTGCCAGCAGCTTGGCGGGGGGCCCCCATACGCAGGACTACACCTTC. Full variable domain (remainder filled in from reference TRBV7-8 and TRBJ1-2): GAGVSQSPRYKVAKRGQDVALRCDPISGHVSLFWYQQALGQGPEFLTYFQNEAQLDKSGLPSDRFFAERPEGSVSTLKIQRTQQEDSAVYLCASSLAGGPHTQDYTFGSGTRLTVV.